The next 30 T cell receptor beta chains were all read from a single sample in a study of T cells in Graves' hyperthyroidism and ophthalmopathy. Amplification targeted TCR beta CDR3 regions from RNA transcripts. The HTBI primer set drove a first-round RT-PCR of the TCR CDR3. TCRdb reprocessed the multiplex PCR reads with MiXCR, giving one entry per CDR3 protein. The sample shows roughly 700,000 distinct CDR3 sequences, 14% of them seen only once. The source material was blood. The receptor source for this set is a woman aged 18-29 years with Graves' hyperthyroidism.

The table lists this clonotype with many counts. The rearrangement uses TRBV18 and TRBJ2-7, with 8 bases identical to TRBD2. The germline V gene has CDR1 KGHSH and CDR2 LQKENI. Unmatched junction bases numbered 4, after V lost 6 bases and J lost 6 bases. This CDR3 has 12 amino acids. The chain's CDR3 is CASSRGGPEQYF. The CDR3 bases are TGTGCCAGCTCCCGGGGGGGCCCCGAGCAGTACTTC.

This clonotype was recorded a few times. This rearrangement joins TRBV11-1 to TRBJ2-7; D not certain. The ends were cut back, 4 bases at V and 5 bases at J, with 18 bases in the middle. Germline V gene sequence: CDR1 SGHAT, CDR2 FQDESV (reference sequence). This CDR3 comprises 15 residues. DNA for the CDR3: TGTGCCAGCAGCTCCCCGGACCTAGGCACCGACGAGCAGTACTTC. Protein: CASSSPDLGTDEQYF.

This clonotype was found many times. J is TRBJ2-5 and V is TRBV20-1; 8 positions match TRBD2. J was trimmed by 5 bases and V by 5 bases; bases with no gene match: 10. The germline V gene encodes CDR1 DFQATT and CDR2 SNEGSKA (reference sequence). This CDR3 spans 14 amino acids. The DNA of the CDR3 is TGCAGTGCTGGACGACTAGCGAGACGGGAGACCCAGTACTTC. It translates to CSAGRLARRETQYF.

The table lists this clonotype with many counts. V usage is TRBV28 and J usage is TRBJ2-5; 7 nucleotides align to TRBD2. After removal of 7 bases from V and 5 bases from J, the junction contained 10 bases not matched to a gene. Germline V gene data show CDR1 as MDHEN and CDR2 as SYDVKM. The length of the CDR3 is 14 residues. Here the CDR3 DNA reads TGTGCCAGCACCACTAGCGCCGTTAAGGAGACCCAGTACTTC. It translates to CASTTSAVKETQYF.

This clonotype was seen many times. The CDR3 reads CAIASGRFNEQFF. CDR3 coding DNA: TGTGCCATAGCTAGCGGGAGGTTCAATGAGCAGTTCTTC. The chain employs TRBV7-9 and TRBJ2-1; 11 nucleotides agree with TRBD2. V lost 10 bases, J lost 6 bases, and 5 bases stayed unmatched. CDR3 size: 13 residues. Germline CDR1 and CDR2: SEHNR and FQNEAQ (reference sequence).

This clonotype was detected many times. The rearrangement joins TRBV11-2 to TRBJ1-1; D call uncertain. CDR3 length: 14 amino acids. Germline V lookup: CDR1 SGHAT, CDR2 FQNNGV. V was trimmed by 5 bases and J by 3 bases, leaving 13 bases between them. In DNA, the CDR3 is TGTGCCAGCAGCCCGGGCGCATGGGACACTGAAGCTTTCTTT. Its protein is CASSPGAWDTEAFF.

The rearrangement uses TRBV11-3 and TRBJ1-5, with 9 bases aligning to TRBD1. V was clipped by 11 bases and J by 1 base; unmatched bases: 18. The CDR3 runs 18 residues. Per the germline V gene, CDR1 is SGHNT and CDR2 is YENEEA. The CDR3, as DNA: TGTGCCGGCCCTCAGGGGACAGGGTGTAGTCGGAGCAATCAGCCCCAGCATTTT. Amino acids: CAGPQGTGCSRSNQPQHF.

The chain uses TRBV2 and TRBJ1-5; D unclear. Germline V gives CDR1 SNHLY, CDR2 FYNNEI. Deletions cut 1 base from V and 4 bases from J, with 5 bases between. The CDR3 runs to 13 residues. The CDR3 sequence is CASSEGENQPQHF. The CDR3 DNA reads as TGTGCCAGCAGTGAAGGGGAAAATCAGCCCCAGCATTTT.

The CDR3 reads CASTDGGELFF. CDR3 sequence (DNA): TGTGCCAGCACCGATGGCGGGGAGCTGTTTTTT. The gene calls are TRBV6-2 or TRBV6-3 and TRBJ2-2; D not certain. Trimming removed 7 bases from V and 7 bases from J, with 7 bases in between. Germline CDR1 and CDR2: MNHEY and SVGEGT. This CDR3 spans 11 amino acids.

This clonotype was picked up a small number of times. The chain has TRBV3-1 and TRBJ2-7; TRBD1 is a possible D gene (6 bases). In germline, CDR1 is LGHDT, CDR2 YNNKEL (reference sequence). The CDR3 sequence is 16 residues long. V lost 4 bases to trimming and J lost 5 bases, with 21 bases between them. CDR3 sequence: CASSRQIDYRAHEQYF. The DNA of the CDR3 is TGTGCCAGCAGCCGCCAAATAGATTACAGGGCCCACGAGCAGTACTTC.

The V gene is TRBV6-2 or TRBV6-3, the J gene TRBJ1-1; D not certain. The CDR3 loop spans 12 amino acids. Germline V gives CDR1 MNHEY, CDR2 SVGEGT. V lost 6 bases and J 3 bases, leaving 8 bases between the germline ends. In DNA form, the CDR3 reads TGTGCCAGCAGGGAGTCGCACACTGAAGCTTTCTTT. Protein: CASRESHTEAFF.

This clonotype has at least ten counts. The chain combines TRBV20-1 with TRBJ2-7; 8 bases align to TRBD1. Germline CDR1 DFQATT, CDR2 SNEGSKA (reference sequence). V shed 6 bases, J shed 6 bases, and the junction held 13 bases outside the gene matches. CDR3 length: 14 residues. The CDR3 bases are TGCAGTGCGAAGACAGGGGCTGAGGTTTCCGAGCAGTACTTC. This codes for CSAKTGAEVSEQYF.

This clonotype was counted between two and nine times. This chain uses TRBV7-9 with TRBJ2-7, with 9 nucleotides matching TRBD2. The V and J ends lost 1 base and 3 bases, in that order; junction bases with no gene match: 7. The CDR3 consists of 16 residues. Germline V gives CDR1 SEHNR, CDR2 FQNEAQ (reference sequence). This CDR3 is CASSLGVAGDLYEQYF. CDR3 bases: TGTGCCAGCAGCTTAGGGGTAGCGGGAGATCTCTACGAGCAGTACTTC.

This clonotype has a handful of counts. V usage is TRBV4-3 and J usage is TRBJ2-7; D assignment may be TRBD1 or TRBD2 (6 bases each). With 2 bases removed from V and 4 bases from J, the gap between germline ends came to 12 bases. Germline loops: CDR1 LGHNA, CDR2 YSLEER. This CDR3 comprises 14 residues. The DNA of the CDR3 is TGCGCCAGCAGCCAACGGGGGCTGGGTTACGAGCAGTACTTC. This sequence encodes CASSQRGLGYEQYF.

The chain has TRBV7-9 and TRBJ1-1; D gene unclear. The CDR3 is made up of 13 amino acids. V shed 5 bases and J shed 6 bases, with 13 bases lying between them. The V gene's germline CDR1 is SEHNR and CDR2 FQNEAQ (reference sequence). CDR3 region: CASSPNPYPEAFF. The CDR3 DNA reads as TGTGCCAGCAGCCCTAACCCTTATCCTGAAGCTTTCTTT. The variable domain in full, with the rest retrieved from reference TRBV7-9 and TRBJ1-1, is DTGVSQNPRHKITKRGQNVTFRCDPISEHNRLYWYRQTLGQGPEFLTYFQNEAQLEKSRLLSDRFSAERPKGSFSTLEIQRTEQGDSAMYLCASSPNPYPEAFFGQGTRLTVV.

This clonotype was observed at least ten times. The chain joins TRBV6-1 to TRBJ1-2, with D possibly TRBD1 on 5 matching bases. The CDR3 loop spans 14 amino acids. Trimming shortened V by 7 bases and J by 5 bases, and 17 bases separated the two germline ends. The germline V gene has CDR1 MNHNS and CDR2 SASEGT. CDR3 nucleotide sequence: TGTGCCAGCACCCCAGAGCGGGGGGAATATGGCTACACCTTC. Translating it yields CASTPERGEYGYTF.

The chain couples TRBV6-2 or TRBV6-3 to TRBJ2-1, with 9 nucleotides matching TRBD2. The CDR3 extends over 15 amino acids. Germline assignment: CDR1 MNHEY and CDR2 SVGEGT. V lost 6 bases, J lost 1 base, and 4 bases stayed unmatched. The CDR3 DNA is TGTGCCAGCAGAACCACTAGCGGGTCCTACAATGAGCAGTTCTTC. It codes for CASRTTSGSYNEQFF.

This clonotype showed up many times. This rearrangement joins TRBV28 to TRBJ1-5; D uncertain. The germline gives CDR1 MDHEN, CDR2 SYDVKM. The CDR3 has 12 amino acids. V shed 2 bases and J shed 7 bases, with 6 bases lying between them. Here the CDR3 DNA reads TGTGCCAGCAGTTTAACGGGGCAGCCCCAGCATTTT. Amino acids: CASSLTGQPQHF.

The CDR3 spells CASSIQNRGNTEAFF. CDR3 DNA: TGTGCCAGCAGCATCCAGAACAGGGGGAACACTGAAGCTTTCTTT. V usage is TRBV5-6 and J usage is TRBJ1-1, with 7 bases lining up with TRBD1. Per germline, CDR1 SGHDT and CDR2 YYEEEE. The CDR3 contains 15 residues. Trimming at V came to 4 bases and at J to 1 base, leaving 7 bases not matched to a gene.

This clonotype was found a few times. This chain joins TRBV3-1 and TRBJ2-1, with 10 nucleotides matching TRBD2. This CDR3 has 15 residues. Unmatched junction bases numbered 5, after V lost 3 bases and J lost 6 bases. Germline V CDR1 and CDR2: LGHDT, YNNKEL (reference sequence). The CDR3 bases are TGTGCCAGCAGCCAGCTAGCGGGAGACACCAATGAGCAGTTCTTC. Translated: CASSQLAGDTNEQFF.

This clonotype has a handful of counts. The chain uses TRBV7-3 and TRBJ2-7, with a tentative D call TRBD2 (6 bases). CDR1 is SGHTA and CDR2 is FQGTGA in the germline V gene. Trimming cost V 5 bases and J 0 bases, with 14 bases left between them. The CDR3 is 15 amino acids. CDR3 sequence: CASSQPAGSSYEQYF. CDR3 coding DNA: TGTGCCAGCAGCCAACCAGCGGGCAGCTCCTACGAGCAGTACTTC.

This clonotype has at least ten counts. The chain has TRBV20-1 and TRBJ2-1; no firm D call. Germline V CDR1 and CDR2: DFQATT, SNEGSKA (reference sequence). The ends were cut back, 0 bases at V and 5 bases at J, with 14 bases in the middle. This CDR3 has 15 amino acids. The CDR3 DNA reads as TGCAGTGCTAGAGATCGTGGGCTCCCAAACAATGAGCAGTTCTTC. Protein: CSARDRGLPNNEQFF.

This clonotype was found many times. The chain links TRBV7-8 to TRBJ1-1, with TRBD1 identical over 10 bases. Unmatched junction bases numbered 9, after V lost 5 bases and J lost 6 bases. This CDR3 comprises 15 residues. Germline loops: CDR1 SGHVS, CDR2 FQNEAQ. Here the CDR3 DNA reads TGTGCCAGCAGCCCAGACAGGGGGCGCGGGGCTGAAGCTTTCTTT. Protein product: CASSPDRGRGAEAFF.

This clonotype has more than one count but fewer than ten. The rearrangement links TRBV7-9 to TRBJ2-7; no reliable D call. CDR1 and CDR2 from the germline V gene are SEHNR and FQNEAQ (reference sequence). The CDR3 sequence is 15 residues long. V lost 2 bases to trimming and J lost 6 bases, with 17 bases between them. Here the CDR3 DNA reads TGTGCCAGCAGCTTAATTGCGAGTTCCCTCCGCGAGCAGTACTTC. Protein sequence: CASSLIASSLREQYF.

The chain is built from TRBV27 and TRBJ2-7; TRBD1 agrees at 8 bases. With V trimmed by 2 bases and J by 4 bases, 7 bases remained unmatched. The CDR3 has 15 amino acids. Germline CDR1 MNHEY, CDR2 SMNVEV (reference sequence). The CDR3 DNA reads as TGTGCCAGCAGTTTAAGGCCAGGGGGCGTATACGAGCAGTACTTC. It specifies CASSLRPGGVYEQYF.

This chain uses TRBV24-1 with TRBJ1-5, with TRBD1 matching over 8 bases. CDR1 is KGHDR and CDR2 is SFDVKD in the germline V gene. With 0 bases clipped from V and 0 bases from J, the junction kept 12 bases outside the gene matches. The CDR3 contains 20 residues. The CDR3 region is CATSDLATGGNIYSNQPQHF. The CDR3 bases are TGTGCCACCAGTGATTTGGCTACAGGGGGGAACATTTATAGCAATCAGCCCCAGCATTTT.

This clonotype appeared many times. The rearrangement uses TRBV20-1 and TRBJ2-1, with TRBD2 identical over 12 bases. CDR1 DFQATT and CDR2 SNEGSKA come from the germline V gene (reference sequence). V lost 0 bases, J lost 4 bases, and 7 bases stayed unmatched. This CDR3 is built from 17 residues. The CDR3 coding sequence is TGCAGTGCTAGAGACCCTAGGACTAGCGGGGATTACAATGAGCAGTTCTTC. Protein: CSARDPRTSGDYNEQFF.

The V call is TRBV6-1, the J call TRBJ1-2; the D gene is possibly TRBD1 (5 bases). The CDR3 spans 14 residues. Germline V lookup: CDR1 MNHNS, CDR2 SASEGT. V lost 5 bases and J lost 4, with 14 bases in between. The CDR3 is CASSSVRQTYGYTF. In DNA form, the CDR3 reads TGTGCCAGCAGTAGCGTTCGACAGACCTATGGCTACACCTTC.

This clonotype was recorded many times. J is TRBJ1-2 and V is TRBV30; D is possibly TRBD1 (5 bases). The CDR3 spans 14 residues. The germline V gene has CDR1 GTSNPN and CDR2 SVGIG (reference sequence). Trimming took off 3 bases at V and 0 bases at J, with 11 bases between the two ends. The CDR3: CAWRAWTTNYGYTF. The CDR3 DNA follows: TGTGCCTGGAGGGCATGGACAACTAACTATGGCTACACCTTC.

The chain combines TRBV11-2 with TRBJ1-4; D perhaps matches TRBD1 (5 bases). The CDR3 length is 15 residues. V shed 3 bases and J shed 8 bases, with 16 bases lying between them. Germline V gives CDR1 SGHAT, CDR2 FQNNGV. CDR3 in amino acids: CASSFAGSLGEKLFF. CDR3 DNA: TGTGCCAGCAGCTTTGCAGGGAGCTTAGGGGAAAAACTGTTTTTT. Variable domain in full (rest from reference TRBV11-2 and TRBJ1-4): EAGVAQSPRYKIIEKRQSVAFWCNPISGHATLYWYQQILGQGPKLLIQFQNNGVVDDSQLPKDRFSAERLKGVDSTLKIQPAKLEDSAVYLCASSFAGSLGEKLFFGSGTQLSVL.